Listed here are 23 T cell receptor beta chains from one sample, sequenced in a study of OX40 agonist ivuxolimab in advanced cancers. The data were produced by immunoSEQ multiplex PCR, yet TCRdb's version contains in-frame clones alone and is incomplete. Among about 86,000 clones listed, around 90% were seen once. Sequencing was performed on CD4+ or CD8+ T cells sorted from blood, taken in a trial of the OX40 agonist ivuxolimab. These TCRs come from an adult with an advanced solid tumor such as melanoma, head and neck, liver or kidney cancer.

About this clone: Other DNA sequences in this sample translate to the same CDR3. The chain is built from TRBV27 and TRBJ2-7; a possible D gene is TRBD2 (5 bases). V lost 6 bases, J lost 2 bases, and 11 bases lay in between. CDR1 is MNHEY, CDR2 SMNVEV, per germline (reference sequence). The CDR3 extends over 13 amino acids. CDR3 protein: CASSLVGTYEQYF. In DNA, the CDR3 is TGTGCCAGCAGCCTCGTCGGGACCTACGAGCAGTACTTC.

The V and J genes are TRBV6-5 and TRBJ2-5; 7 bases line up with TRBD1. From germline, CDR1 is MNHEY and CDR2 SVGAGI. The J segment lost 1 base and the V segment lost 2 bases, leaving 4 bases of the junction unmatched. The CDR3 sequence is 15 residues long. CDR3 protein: CASSYAAGGQETQYF. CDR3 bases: TGTGCCAGCAGTTACGCGGCAGGGGGCCAAGAGACCCAGTACTTC.

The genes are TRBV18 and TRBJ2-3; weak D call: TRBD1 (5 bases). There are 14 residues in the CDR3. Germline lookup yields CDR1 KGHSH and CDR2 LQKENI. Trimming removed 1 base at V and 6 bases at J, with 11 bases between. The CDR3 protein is CASSPQGAGDTQYF. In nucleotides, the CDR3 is TGTGCCAGCTCACCACAGGGTGCAGGGGATACGCAGTATTTT.

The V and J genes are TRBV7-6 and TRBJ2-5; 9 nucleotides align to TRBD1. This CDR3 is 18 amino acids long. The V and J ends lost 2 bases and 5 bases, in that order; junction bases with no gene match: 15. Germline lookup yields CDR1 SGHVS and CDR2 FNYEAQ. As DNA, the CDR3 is TGTGCCAGCAGCTTAAGGGGGGCGGGACAGGGATCGTACGAGACCCAGTACTTC. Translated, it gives CASSLRGAGQGSYETQYF.

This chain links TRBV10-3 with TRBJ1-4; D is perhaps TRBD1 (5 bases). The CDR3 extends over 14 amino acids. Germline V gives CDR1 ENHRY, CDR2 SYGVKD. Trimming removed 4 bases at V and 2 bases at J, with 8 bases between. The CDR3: CAISGDLTNEKLFF. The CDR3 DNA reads TGTGCCATCAGTGGGGACCTGACTAATGAAAAACTGTTTTTT.

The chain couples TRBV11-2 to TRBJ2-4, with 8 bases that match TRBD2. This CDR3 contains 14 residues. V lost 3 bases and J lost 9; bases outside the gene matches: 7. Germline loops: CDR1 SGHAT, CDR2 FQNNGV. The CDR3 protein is CASSLAGLDAIQYF. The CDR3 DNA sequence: TGTGCCAGCAGCTTGGCGGGACTAGACGCCATTCAGTACTTC.

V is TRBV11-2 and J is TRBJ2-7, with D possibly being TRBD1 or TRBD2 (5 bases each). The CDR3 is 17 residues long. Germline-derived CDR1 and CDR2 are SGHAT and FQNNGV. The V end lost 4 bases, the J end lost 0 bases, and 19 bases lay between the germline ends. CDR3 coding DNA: TGTGCCAGCAGCTCCAGAGGGGAAGGCGGGCCCTCCTACGAGCAGTACTTC. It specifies CASSSRGEGGPSYEQYF.

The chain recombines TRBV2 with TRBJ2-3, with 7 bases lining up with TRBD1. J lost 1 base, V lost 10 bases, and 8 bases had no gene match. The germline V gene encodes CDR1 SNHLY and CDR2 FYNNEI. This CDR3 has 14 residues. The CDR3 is CATKGALGTDTQYF. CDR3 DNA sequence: TGTGCCACCAAGGGGGCTTTGGGCACAGATACGCAGTATTTT.

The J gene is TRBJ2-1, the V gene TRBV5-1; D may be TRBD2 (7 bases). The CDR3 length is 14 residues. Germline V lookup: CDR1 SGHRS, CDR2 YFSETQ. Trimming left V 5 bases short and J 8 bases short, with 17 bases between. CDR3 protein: CASRHQQGGDEQFF. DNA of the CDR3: TGCGCCAGCAGACATCAACAGGGAGGGGATGAGCAGTTCTTC.

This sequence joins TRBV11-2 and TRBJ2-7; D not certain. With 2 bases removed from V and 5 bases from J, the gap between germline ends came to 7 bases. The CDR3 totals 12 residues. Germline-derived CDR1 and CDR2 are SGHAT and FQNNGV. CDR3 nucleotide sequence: TGTGCCAGCAGCTTAAGGGCAGACGAGCAGTACTTC. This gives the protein CASSLRADEQYF.

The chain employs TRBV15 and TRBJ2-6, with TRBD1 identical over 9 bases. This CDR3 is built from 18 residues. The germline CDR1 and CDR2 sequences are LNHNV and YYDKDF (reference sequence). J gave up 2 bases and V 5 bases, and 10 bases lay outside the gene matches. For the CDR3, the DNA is TGTGCCACCAGCCGTACCGGGACAGGGTTGACTGGGGCCAACGTCCTGACTTTC. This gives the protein CATSRTGTGLTGANVLTF. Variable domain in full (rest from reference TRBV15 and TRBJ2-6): DAMVIQNPRYQVTQFGKPVTLSCSQTLNHNVMYWYQQKSSQAPKLLFHYYDKDFNNEADTPDNFQSRRPNTSFCFLDIRSPGLGDTAMYLCATSRTGTGLTGANVLTFGAGSRLTVL.

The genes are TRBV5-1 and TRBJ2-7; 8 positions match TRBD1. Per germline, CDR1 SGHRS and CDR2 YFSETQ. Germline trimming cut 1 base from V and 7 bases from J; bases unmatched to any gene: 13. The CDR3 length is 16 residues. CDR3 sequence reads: CASSLQIGTGAPEQYF. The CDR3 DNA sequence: TGCGCCAGCAGCTTGCAGATCGGGACAGGCGCGCCTGAGCAGTACTTC.

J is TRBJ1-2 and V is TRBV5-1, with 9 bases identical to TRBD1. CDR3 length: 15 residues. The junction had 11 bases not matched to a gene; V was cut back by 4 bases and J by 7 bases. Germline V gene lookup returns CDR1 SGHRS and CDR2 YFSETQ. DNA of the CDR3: TGCGCCAGCAGCCACCGGGACAGGGATATAATTGGCTACACCTTC. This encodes CASSHRDRDIIGYTF.

The CDR3 here is CASSPPGQGAADTQYF. CDR3 bases: TGTGCCAGCTCACCACCGGGGCAGGGGGCGGCAGATACGCAGTATTTT. This chain links TRBV18 with TRBJ2-3, with 8 bases fitting TRBD1. There are 16 residues in the CDR3. CDR1 and CDR2 (germline): KGHSH, LQKENI. After removal of 0 bases from V and 4 bases from J, the junction contained 6 bases not matched to a gene.

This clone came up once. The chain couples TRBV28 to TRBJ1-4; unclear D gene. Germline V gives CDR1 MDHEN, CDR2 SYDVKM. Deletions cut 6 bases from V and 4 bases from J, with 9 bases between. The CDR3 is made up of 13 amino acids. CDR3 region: CASSPGDNEKLFF. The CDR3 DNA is TGTGCCAGCAGCCCCGGGGATAATGAAAAACTGTTTTTT.

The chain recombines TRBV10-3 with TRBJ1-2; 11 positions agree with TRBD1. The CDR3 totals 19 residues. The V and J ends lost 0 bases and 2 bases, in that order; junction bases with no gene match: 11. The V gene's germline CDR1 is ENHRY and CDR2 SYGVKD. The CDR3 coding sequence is TGTGCCATCAGTGAGTCCTCAGGGGACAGGGGGGTGTCGAACTATGGCTACACCTTC. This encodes CAISESSGDRGVSNYGYTF.

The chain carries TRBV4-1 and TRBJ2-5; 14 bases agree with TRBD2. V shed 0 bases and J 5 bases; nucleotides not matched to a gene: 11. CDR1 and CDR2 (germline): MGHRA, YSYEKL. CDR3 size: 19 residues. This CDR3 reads CASSQDHPGLAGAFETQYF. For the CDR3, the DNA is TGCGCCAGCAGCCAAGATCATCCGGGACTAGCGGGGGCATTTGAGACCCAGTACTTC.

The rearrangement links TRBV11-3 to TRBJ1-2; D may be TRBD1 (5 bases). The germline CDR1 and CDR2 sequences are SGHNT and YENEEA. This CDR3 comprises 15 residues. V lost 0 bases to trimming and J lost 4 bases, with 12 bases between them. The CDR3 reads CASSLERGDAYGYTF. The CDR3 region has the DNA TGTGCCAGCAGCTTAGAAAGGGGCGACGCCTATGGCTACACCTTC.

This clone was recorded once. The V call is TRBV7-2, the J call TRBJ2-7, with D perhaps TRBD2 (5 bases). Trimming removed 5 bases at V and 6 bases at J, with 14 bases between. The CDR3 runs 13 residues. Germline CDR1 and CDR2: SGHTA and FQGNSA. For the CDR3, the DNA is TGTGCCAGCAGCCTGGGTGGGAGTGGCGAGCAGTACTTC. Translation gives CASSLGGSGEQYF.

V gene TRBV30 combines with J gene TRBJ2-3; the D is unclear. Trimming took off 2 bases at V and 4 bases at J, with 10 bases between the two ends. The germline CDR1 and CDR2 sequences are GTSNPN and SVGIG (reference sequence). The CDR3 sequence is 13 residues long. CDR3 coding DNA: TGTGCCTGGAGTCCTGACAACTCAGATACGCAGTATTTT. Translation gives CAWSPDNSDTQYF.

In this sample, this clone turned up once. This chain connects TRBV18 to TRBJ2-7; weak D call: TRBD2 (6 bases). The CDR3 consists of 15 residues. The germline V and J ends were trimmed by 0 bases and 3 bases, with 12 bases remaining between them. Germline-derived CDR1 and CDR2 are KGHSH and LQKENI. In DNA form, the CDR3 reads TGTGCCAGCTCACCACCGCTTAACGGGGGCTACGAGCAGTACTTC. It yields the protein CASSPPLNGGYEQYF.

CDR3 nucleotides: TGTGCCTGGAGCCTCGGGACAGGGAGGTCACCCCTCCACTTT. Translating gives CAWSLGTGRSPLHF. The J gene is TRBJ1-6, the V gene TRBV30; 9 nucleotides align to TRBD1. This CDR3 is built from 14 residues. The germline V gene encodes CDR1 GTSNPN and CDR2 SVGIG (reference sequence). V gave up 3 bases and J gave up 10 bases; unmatched junction bases: 7.

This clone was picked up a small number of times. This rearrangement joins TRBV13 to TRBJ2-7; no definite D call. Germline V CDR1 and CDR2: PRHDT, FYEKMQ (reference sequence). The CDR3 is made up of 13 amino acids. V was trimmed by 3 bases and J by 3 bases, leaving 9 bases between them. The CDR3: CASSFRSLYEQYF. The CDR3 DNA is TGTGCCAGCAGCTTCAGGAGCCTCTACGAGCAGTACTTC.